The present TCR beta chain was sequenced within a study of blood T cells in healthy people across ages. Using a J-beta primer mix together with a sample-barcoded 5' primer, a second PCR was run for about 6 to 11 cycles. TCRdb reprocessed the 5' RACE reads via MiXCR and lists one record per CDR3 protein. The repertoire has 980,000 or so distinct CDR3 sequences, 45% to 50% of them found once; the top ten carry around an eighth. On this clonotype: One end of the junction is discordant with germline, which a read error may explain.

The length of the CDR3 is 14 residues. The receptor comes from a man under 40 in good health. J is TRBJ2-3 and V is TRBV12-3 or TRBV12-4; 8 nucleotides agree with TRBD2. Sequenced: blood. The CDR3 region has the DNA TGTGCCAGCACAGGGCGGGGGGCCTCAGATACGCAGTTTTTT. Amino acid sequence: CASTGRGASDTQFF.